Sequencing of this T cell receptor (beta chain) was carried out in a study of cytomegalovirus exposure and HLA in healthy donors (TCRdb year 2017). Background on the whole study: An earlier analysis of roughly 500 of the donors reported approximately 300 Gb of sequence data and 100 million to 130 million unique TCR beta sequences from 150 million to 200 million T cells. The number of typed donors differed by locus: roughly 620-640 for A, B, C, DRB1 and DQB1; some 500 for DQA1; approximately 600 for DPA1; and about 450 for DPB1. To predict cytomegalovirus infection status, the study brought together high-throughput TCR immunosequencing, statistical association of individual TCRs with disease status, and machine learning. The aim of the study was to test whether cataloging public T cell receptors could identify signatures of past pathogen exposure. Along with the roughly 670-subject first cohort, a separate validation cohort of approximately 110 different subjects was used. HLA typing covered class I and class II loci at four-digit resolution. A later genetic analysis used genome-wide SNP genotypes for about three fifths of the 666 donors, treating that subset as a discovery cohort. To study patterns of TCR occurrence, a later analysis re-analyzed previously published TCR beta repertoires from 550 to 800 donors and added high-resolution HLA genotyping. All discovery cohort repertoires had been generated on a single sequencing platform. Roughly 310 gigabases of sequencing data and around 87 million unique TCR sequences were included in an early release covering 550 to 800 HLA-typed donors. The study used immunosequencing to profile the T cell repertoires of hundreds of subjects and linked those repertoires to cytomegalovirus serostatus. Several DR-DQ haplotypes were treated as single units for association and clustering because of strong linkage in the cohort. In an earlier analysis of around 540 of the donors, high-throughput TCR beta sequencing was used to judge whether each TCR beta V gene segment behaved as functional or pseudogenic. Among roughly 400 genotyped donors of the cohort, an average of approximately 240,000 unique TCR beta nucleotide sequences were sequenced per donor, roughly 18% of them non-productive. The genetic ancestry cluster associated with self-reported Caucasian donors included around four fifths of the roughly 390 genotyped donors. The later analysis used no new phenotypic data to find candidate immune exposures, relying instead on TCR beta sequences and their occurrence across donors. Donor age, sex, ethnicity and CMV serostatus were compiled together with the repertoire data. Study-wide conclusions, independent of this receptor: In a later genetic analysis, a missense DCLRE1C variant was associated with V-gene and J-gene trimming of TCR beta chains, and the association was replicated in an independent cohort. A few of the identified cytomegalovirus-associated TCR beta chains were confirmed in vitro to be specific for cytomegalovirus antigens. A further reported finding was that TCR beta sequences accurately predicted the HLA-A and HLA-B alleles for most subjects in the first cohort. A later analysis associated about 16,000 TCR beta sequences with specific HLA alleles at a false discovery rate of 0.05. Because HLA typing was unavailable for some donors at each locus, only the typed subset was used in association tests. A total of roughly 160 TCR beta chains were listed by the study as associated with cytomegalovirus. According to a later analysis, TCR association rates differed among HLA loci, with DRB1 alleles showing the most associated TCRs and HLA-C alleles showing the fewest. In an earlier analysis of some 640 of the donors, most TCR beta V segments were observed in productive rearrangements about 90% or about 30% of the time, broadly matching IMGT annotations. According to a later analysis, parvovirus B19, influenza, CMV and Epstein-Barr virus appeared linked to several top co-occurrence clusters. In a later analysis, HLA-associated TCR beta chains showed more clonal expansion and lower generation probabilities than non-associated chains that were equally common. The classifier was reported to diagnose cytomegalovirus status with high specificity and sensitivity in both the original cohort and the validation cohort. This cohort had only TCR beta chains sequenced, and the lack of alpha or paired-chain data limited which features could be detected. The authors suggested that the approach could potentially be extended to other disease states and immunological phenotypes. A cluster of highly shared sequence variants was judged likely to be a technical artifact of the sequencing pipeline. Immune exposure information for the cohort was limited to CMV serostatus. Strong co-occurrence of HLA alleles, especially DR and DQ, made assigning TCR associations to individual alleles difficult. Correlated functional status among segregating V segments might reflect linkage disequilibrium, but an unknown experimental factor could not be ruled out. Across donors, most TCR sequences were observed very rarely, whereas some public TCRs were present in many individuals. Compared with the 666-donor mean, donors in an Asian-associated ancestry cluster had fewer N-insertions in productive TCRs, according to a later genetic analysis. Some IMGT-functional V segments, including TRBV6-2 and TRBV6-3, could not be told apart with the 87-base-pair reads, so those segments were excluded. Most CMV-associated TCR beta chains appeared to be HLA-restricted in a later analysis, and the HLA associations seemed to be driven largely by CMV exposure. Because counts were too low, around 17 rarely observed V segments, including chromosome 9 orphons, were left out of the earlier analysis of some 600 of the donors. Presence/absence analyses assumed roughly uniform sequencing depth across donors, an assumption that may not hold.

Regarding this clone: Its specific antigen is unknown. Qualities for individual bases were not recorded, and no much larger clone is one base off.

In total, around 600 healthy bone marrow donors made up the cohort. At the time of sampling, all cohort members were nominally healthy, though unrecorded immune exposures were likely present. The donor was CMV seropositive and was included in the group of approximately 300 seropositive cohort members. A peripheral blood sample was provided by each donor, and peripheral blood mononuclear cells were used for TCR beta sequencing. The Qiagen DNeasy Blood Extraction Kit was used to extract genomic DNA from the blood cell samples. V gives up 0 bases and J gives up 4 bases, and the segment between their germline ends measures 7 bases. Based on the germline V gene (reference sequence), the CDR1 and CDR2 sequences are LNHNV and YYDKDF. Its CDR3 holds 13 amino acids, cysteine through phenylalanine. Just the 39-base CDR3 DNA is kept, in frame starting at base 1. Libraries were prepared through the immunoSEQ multiplex PCR assay. For the multiplex PCR, a mixture combining 60 forward primers for TCR Vbeta segments and 13 reverse primers for TCR Jbeta segments was used. A multiplex PCR assay on genomic DNA amplified the CDR3 region of rearranged TCR beta genes. On the Illumina HiSeq System, the amplified TCR beta libraries were sequenced as 87-base-pair reads. In the paper's pipeline: In a later analysis, tens of millions of unique TCR beta chains were counted across the roughly 610 repertoires, and approximately 9.9 million of these chains were shared by at least two donors. Raw reads were error-corrected and collapsed into unique sequences by a nearest-neighbor algorithm in which closely related sequences were merged to remove PCR and sequencing errors. Alignment of CDR3 sequences to IMGT reference sequences was used to assign V, D and J gene segments. For a sequence to be retained, a match of at least six nucleotides was required to both a V gene segment and a J gene segment. A rearrangement counted as productive if the CDR3 had no stop codons and remained in frame with V and J, and every other rearrangement counted as non-productive. Following IMGT convention, CDR3 was defined as the stretch from the second conserved V-encoded cysteine to the conserved J-encoded phenylalanine. The earlier analysis of about 610 of the donors excluded any sequence lacking an unambiguous match to a single V gene segment. In an earlier analysis of approximately 560 of the donors, a V segment was called functional when productive rearrangements were above 56.7%, and segregating when the standard deviation between donors exceeded 5%. A statistical classification framework was built for diagnosing cytomegalovirus status from the catalog of TCR beta chain sequences. In a later analysis, TCR nucleotide sequences were compared against IMGT/GENE-DB human TR gene sequences so that V and J genes could be assigned. In a later analysis, CDR3 sequences and most-parsimonious VDJ recombination scenarios were assigned using the TCRdist pipeline. A later analysis defined each TCR beta chain by its CDR3 amino acid sequence plus V-gene family, and excluded reads lacking a unique V-gene family. In a later analysis, around 600 highly shared, low-generation-probability nucleotide sequences were removed to address suspected cross-contamination and a sequencing artifact. For each public chain, a later analysis derived a clonal expansion index from normalized ranks of inferred template counts within each repertoire. Generation probabilities in a later analysis came from a VDJ recombination model fitted to out-of-frame rearrangements, and those results were checked against IGoR. A later analysis scored TCR-TCR, TCR-HLA and TCR-CMV co-occurrence with hypergeometric tests, applying a repertoire-size bias correction to TCR pairs. In a later analysis, false discovery rates were estimated by permuting HLA or CMV assignments 20 times. A later analysis grouped co-occurring TCRs with DBSCAN, adding TCRdist sequence similarity when clustering within HLA-allele-positive subsets. Repertoires with fewer than 30,000 or more than 120,000 public chains were left out of co-occurrence clustering, as were about 5 repertoires with anomalous nucleotide sharing. TCRdb mirrors the immuneACCESS table, restricted to in-frame sequences. Some clones are absent from its copies; in checked studies, under half trace to an unresolved V gene, and the reason for the others is unknown. V, J and clone size are those of that table, while D and trimming were read from the DNA. This sample is represented by roughly 92,000 clones; 81% of them were singletons. The ten largest account for roughly 4% of the sample.

This sequence was found in a woman in her 70s in good health and CMV-seropositive. Sample: PBMCs. The V and J genes are TRBV15 and TRBJ2-7; too little of a D gene remains to name it. In nucleotide form, the sequence is TGTGCCACCAGCAGAGATTCCCAGTACGAGCAGTACTTC. Translated, it reads CATSRDSQYEQYF.